The source of this T cell receptor (beta chain) is a study of beta chain features in type 1 diabetes. Study details: Sorted cells examined across all samples numbered 107,917,701.

Stem cell-like memory, regulatory, central memory and naive CD4+ cells were sorted via CD45RO/CCR7/CD25/CD127/CD95/CD27. This clone has a handful of counts. Its antigen is unknown. Investigators reverse transcribed all isolated RNA, so they sequenced expressed TCRB transcripts. The method was immunoSEQ multiplex PCR; TCRdb's version includes in-frame clones alone and lacks a portion of them. The sample comprises roughly 150,000 clones, about a tenth of which are singletons, and 0.45% to 0.6% rests with the top ten. General study findings and limits: Shorter TCRB CDR3s, moderately but significantly so, were found in Type 1 diabetes patients in all four CD4+ subsets.

This TCR came from a man younger than 45 with type 1 diabetes. Material for sequencing was central memory CD4+ T cells from blood.

The CDR3: CASSGDLTGELFF. As DNA, the CDR3 is TGCGCCAGCAGCGGGGACTTGACCGGGGAGCTGTTTTTT. The chain joins TRBV5-1 to TRBJ2-2; D is perhaps TRBD2 (6 bases). The CDR3 totals 13 residues. Germline V gene sequence: CDR1 SGHRS, CDR2 YFSETQ. V was trimmed by 4 bases and J by 5 bases, leaving 9 bases between them.